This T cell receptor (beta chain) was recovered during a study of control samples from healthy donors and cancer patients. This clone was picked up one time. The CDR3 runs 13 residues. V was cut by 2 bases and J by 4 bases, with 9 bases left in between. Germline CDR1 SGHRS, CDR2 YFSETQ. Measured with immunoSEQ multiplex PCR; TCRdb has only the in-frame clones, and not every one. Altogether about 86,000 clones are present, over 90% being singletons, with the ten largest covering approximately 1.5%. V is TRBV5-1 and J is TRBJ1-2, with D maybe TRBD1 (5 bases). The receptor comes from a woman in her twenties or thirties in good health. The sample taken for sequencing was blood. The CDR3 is CASSFGQGYGYTF. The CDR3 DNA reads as TGCGCCAGCAGCTTCGGGCAGGGCTATGGCTACACCTTC.